Included here is one T cell receptor (beta chain) sequence, with context. This specimen comes from a study of cytomegalovirus exposure and HLA in healthy donors. V was shortened by 2 bases and J by 5 bases, with 12 bases between the two germline ends. The CDR3 runs to 13 residues. Germline V gene data show CDR1 as SQVTM and CDR2 as ANQGSEA. PCR amplification relied on 60 Vbeta primers (plus 13 Jbeta primers). Some clones are missing from TCRdb's copy, which holds only in-frame ones; the method was immunoSEQ multiplex PCR. The table for this sample gives 20,000 to 25,000 clones. The TCR sequence derives from a man in his 60s in good health and CMV-seropositive. The sequenced sample was PBMCs. The chain recombines TRBV29-1 with TRBJ2-5; possibly TRBD1 for D (6 bases). This chain's CDR3 is CSVEWGRRETQYF. The DNA of the CDR3 is TGCAGCGTTGAATGGGGGCGTCGGGAGACCCAGTACTTC.